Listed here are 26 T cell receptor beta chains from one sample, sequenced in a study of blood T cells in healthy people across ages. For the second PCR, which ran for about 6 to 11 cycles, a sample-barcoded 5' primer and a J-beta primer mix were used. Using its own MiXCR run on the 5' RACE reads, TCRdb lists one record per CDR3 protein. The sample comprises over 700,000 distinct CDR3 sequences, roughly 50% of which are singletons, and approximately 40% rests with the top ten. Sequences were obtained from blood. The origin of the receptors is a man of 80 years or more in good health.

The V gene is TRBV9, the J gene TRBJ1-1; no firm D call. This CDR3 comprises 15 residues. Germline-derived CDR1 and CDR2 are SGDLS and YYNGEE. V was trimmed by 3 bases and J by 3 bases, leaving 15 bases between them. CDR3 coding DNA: TGTGCCAGCAGCGCGGGGAGCCTTGGGGACACTGAAGCTTTCTTT. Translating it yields CASSAGSLGDTEAFF.

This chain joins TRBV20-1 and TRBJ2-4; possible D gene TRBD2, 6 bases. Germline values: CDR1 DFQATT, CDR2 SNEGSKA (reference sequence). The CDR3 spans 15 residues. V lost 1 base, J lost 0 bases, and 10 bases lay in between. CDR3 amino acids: CSARAPGVAKNIQYF. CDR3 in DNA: TGCAGTGCTAGAGCCCCGGGGGTAGCCAAAAACATTCAGTACTTC.

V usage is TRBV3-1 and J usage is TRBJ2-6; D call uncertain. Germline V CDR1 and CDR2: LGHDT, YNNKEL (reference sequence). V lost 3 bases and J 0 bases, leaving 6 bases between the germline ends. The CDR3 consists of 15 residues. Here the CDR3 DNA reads TGTGCCAGCAGCCACTACGACTCTGGGGCCAACGTCCTGACTTTC. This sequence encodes CASSHYDSGANVLTF.

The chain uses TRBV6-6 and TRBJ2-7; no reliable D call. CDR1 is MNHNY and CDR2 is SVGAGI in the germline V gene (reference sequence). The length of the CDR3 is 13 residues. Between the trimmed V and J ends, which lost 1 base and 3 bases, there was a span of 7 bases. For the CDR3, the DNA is TGTGCCAGCAGTTACTACCCAGACTACGAGCAGTACTTC. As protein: CASSYYPDYEQYF.

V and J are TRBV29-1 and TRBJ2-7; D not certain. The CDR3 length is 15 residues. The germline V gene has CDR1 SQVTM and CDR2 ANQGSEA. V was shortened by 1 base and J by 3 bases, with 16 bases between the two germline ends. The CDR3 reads CSVEVASSGLYEQYF. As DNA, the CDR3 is TGCAGCGTTGAAGTTGCGTCAAGTGGGCTCTACGAGCAGTACTTC.

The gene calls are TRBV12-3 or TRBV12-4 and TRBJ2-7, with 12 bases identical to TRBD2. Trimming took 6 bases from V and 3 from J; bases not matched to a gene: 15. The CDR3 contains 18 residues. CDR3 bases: TGTGCCAGCAGCCGAGGACTAGCGGGAACGACGAACAACTACGAGCAGTACTTC. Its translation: CASSRGLAGTTNNYEQYF.

The CDR3 region is CATSDPGPTGETQYF. The CDR3 DNA sequence: TGTGCCACCAGTGATCCGGGACCGACTGGGGAGACCCAGTACTTC. V is TRBV24-1 and J is TRBJ2-5; D could derive from TRBD1 or TRBD2 (5 bases each). The germline V and J ends were trimmed by 3 bases and 5 bases, with 15 bases remaining between them. The CDR3 totals 15 residues. The germline gives CDR1 KGHDR, CDR2 SFDVKD.

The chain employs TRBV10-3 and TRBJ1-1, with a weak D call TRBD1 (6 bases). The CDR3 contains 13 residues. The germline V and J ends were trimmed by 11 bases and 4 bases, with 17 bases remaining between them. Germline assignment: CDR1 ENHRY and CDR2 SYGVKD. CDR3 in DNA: TGTGCCGCTTCAGGGGCCCCCGGCACTGAAGCTTTCTTT. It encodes CAASGAPGTEAFF.

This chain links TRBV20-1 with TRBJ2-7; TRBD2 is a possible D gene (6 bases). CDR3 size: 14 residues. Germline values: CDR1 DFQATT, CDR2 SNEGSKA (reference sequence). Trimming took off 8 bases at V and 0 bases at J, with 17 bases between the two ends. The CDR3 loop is CSLHVGTLSYEQYF. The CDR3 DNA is TGCAGTCTCCATGTAGGGACTCTCTCCTACGAGCAGTACTTC.

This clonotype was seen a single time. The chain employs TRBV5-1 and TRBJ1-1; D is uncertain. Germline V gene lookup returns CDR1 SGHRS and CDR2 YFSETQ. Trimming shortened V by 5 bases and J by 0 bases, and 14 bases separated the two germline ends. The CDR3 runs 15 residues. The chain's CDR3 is CASRLAGVVNTEAFF. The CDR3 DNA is TGCGCCAGCAGACTGGCCGGGGTGGTGAACACTGAAGCTTTCTTT.

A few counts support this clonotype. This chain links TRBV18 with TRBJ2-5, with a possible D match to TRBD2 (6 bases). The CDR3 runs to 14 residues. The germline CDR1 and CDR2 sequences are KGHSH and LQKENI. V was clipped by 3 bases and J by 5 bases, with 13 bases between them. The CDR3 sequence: CASSPTPSVETQYF. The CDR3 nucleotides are TGTGCCAGCTCACCCACCCCTAGCGTGGAGACCCAGTACTTC.

CDR3 nucleotides: TGTGCCAGCAGGACATTAGCGGGAGGTGAGCAGTTCTTC. It specifies CASRTLAGGEQFF. This rearrangement joins TRBV3-1 to TRBJ2-1; TRBD2 matches 10 bases. Germline CDR1 reads LGHDT; CDR2 reads YNNKEL (reference sequence). The junction had 5 bases not matched to a gene; V was cut back by 6 bases and J by 9 bases. The CDR3 sequence is 13 residues long.

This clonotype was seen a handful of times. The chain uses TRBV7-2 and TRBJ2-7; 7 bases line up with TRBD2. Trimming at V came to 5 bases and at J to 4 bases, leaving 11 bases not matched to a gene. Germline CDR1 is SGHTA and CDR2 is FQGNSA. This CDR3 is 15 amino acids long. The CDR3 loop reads CASSLRGEAWYEQYF. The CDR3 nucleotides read TGTGCCAGCAGCCTCCGGGGGGAGGCGTGGTACGAGCAGTACTTC.

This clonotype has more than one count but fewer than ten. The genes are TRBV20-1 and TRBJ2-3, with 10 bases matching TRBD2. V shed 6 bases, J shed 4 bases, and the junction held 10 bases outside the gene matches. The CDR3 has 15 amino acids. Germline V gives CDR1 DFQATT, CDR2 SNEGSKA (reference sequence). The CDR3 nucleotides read TGCAGTGCGACGGATAGCGGGAGGTTAGCAGATACGCAGTATTTT. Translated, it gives CSATDSGRLADTQYF.

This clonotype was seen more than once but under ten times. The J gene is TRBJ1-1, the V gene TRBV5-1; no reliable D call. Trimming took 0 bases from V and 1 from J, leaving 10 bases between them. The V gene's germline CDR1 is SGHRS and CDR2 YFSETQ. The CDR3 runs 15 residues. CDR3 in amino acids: CASSLEQTKNTEAFF. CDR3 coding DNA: TGCGCCAGCAGCTTGGAACAGACAAAGAACACTGAAGCTTTCTTT.

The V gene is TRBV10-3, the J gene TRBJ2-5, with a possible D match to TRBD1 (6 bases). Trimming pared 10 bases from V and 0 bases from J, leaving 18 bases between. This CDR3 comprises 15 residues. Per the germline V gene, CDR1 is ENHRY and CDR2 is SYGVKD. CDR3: CATGLAQGNQETQYF. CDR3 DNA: TGTGCCACAGGATTGGCCCAGGGGAACCAAGAGACCCAGTACTTC.

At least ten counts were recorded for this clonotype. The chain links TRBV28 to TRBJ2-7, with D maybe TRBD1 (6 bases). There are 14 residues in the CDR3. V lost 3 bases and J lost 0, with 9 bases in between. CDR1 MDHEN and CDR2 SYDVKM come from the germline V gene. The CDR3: CASSFRGNSYEQYF. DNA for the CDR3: TGTGCCAGCAGTTTCAGGGGCAACTCCTACGAGCAGTACTTC.

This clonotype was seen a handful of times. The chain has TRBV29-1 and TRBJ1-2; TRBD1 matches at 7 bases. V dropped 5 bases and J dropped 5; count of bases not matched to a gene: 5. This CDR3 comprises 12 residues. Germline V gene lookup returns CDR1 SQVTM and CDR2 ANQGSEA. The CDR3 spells CSVRQGPYGYTF. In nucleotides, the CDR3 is TGCAGCGTTCGACAGGGACCTTATGGCTACACCTTC. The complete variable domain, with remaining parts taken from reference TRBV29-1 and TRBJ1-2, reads SAVISQKPSRDICQRGTSLTIQCQVDSQVTMMFWYRQQPGQSLTLIATANQGSEATYESGFVIDKFPISRPNLTFSTLTVSNMSPEDSSIYLCSVRQGPYGYTFGSGTRLTVV.

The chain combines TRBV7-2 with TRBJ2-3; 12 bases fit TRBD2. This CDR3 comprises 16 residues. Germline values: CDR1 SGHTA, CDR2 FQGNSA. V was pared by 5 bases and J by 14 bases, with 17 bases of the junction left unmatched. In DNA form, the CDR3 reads TGTGCCAGCAGCCCGACTAGCGGGAGTTTGAACAGAGACGCGTATTTT. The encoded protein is CASSPTSGSLNRDAYF.

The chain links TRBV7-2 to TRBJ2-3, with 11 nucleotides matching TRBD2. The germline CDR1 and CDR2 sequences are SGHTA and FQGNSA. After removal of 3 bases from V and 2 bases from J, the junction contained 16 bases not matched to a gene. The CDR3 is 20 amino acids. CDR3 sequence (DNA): TGTGCCAGCAGCTTTAGGCCAGGGGGGGGACTAGCGGCTTCCACAGATACGCAGTATTTT. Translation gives CASSFRPGGGLAASTDTQYF.

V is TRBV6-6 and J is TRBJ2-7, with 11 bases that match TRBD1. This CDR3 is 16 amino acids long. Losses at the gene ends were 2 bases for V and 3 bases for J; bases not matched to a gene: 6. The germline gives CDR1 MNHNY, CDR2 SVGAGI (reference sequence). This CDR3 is CASSYPKGTGGYEQYF. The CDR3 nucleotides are TGTGCCAGCAGTTACCCCAAGGGGACAGGGGGCTACGAGCAGTACTTC.

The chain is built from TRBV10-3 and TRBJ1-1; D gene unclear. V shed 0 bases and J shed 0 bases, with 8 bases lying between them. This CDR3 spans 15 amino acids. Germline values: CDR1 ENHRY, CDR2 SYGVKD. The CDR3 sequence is CAISESKAVNTEAFF. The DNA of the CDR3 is TGTGCCATCAGTGAGTCGAAGGCGGTGAACACTGAAGCTTTCTTT.

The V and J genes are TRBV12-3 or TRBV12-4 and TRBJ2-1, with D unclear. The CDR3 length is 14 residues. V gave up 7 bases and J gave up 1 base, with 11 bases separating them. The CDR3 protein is CASNRPGSYNEQFF. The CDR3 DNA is TGTGCCAGCAATAGGCCAGGATCCTACAATGAGCAGTTCTTC.

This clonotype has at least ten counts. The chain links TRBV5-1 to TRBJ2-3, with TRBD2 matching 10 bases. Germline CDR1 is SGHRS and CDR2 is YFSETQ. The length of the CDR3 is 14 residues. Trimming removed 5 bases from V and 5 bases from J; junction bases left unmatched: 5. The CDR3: CASSLAGERDTQYF. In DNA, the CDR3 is TGCGCCAGCAGTCTAGCGGGAGAGAGAGATACGCAGTATTTT.

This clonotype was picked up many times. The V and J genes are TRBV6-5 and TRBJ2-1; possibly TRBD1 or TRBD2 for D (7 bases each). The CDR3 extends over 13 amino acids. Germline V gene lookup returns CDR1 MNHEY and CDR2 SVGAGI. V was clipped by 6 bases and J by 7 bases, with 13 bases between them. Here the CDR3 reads CASRRQGGNEQFF. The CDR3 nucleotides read TGTGCCAGCAGGAGACAGGGAGGGAATGAGCAGTTCTTC.

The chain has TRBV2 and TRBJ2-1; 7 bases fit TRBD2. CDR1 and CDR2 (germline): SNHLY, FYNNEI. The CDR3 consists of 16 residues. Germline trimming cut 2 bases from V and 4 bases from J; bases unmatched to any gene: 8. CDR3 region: CASSEWPSGPYNEQFF. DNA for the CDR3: TGTGCCAGCAGTGAATGGCCTAGCGGACCGTACAATGAGCAGTTCTTC.